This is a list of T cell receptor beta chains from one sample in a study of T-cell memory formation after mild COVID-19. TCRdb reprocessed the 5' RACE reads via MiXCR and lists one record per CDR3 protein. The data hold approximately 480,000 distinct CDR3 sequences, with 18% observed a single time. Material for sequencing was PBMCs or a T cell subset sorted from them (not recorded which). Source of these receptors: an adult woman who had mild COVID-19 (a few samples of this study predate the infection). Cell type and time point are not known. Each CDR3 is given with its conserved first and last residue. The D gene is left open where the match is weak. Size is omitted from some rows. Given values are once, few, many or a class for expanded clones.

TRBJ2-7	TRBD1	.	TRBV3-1	CASSQLQGAEQYF	TGTGCCAGCAGCCAACTCCAGGGGGCTGAGCAGTACTTC
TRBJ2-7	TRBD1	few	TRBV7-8	CASRSHRDRGYEQYF	TGTGCCAGCAGATCTCACCGGGACAGGGGCTACGAGCAGTACTTC
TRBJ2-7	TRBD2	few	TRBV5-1	CASASGDLSYEQYF	TGCGCCAGTGCTAGCGGGGATCTCTCCTACGAGCAGTACTTC
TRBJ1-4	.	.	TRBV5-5	CASSLIGAVATNEKLFF	TGTGCCAGCAGCTTGATAGGGGCAGTAGCAACTAATGAAAAACTGTTTTTT
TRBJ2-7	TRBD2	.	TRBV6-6	CASSYSPLGASGRRVLNF	TGTGCCAGCAGTTACTCGCCACTCGGGGCTAGCGGGAGGAGAGTATTGAACTTC
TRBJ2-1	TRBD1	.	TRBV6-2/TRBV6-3	CASSFLGQGSEQFF	TGTGCCAGCAGTTTTTTGGGACAGGGCAGTGAGCAGTTCTTC
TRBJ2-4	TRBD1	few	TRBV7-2	CASSLLGQGKNIQYF	TGTGCCAGCAGCTTATTGGGACAGGGTAAAAACATTCAGTACTTC
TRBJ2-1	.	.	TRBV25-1	CASMRNEQFF	TGTGCCAGCATGCGGAATGAGCAGTTCTTC
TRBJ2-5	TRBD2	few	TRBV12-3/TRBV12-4	CASSLGGLAGGETQYF	TGTGCCAGCAGTTTAGGGGGACTAGCGGGAGGAGAGACCCAGTACTTC
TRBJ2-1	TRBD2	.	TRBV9	CASSSNSGRAYNEQFF	TGTGCCAGCAGCTCAAACAGCGGGAGGGCGTACAATGAGCAGTTCTTC
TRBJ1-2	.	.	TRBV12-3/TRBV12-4	CASSLPERYGYTF	TGTGCCAGCAGTTTACCGGAGCGCTATGGCTACACATTC
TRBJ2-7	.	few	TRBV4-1	CASSLLWNFGKRAYEQYF	TGCGCCAGCAGCCTCCTTTGGAACTTCGGAAAAAGAGCCTACGAGCAGTACTTC
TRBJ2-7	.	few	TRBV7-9	CASSYVAPGSPYF	.
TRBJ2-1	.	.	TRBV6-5	CASSYLRGRNEQFF	TGTGCCAGCAGTTACTTAAGGGGAAGGAATGAGCAGTTCTTC
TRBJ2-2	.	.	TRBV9	CASSQGRETNTGELFF	TGTGCCAGCAGCCAGGGGAGGGAGACGAACACCGGGGAGCTGTTTTTT
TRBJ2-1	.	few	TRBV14	CASSQDLRIHNEQFF	TGTGCCAGCAGCCAAGATCTGAGGATTCACAATGAGCAGTTCTTC
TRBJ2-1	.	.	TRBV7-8	CASSLGRRALSNEQFF	TGTGCCAGCAGCTTAGGCCGCAGAGCCCTGAGTAATGAGCAGTTCTTC
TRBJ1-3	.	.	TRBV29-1	CSVGGGSGNTIYF	TGCAGCGTTGGTGGCGGATCTGGAAACACCATATATTTT
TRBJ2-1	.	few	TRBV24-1	CATSDLSSSSLDNEQFF	TGTGCCACCAGTGACCTCAGCTCTAGCTCATTAGACAATGAGCAGTTCTTC
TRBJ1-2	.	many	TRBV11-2	CASSPADYGYTF	TGTGCCAGCAGCCCCGCGGACTATGGCTACACCTTC
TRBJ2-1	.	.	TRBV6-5	CASSRLGPNNEQFF	TGTGCCAGCAGTCGATTGGGTCCCAACAATGAGCAGTTCTTC
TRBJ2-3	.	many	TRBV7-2	CASSPVATTDTQYF	TGTGCCAGCAGCCCTGTAGCGACCACAGATACGCAGTATTTT
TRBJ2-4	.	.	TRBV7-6	CASSLGAGVSNIQYF	TGTGCCAGCAGCTTAGGTGCAGGGGTTTCAAACATTCAGTACTTC
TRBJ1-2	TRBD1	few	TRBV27	CASSLQGADGGYTF	TGTGCCAGCAGTCTACAGGGGGCCGATGGGGGCTACACCTTC
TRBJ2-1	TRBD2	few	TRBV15	CATSRVTSGRSLTNEQFF	TGTGCCACCAGCAGAGTGACTAGCGGGAGATCCCTGACCAATGAGCAGTTCTTC
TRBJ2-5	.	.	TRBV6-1	CASETNPRRGETQYF	TGTGCCAGCGAGACCAACCCGCGTCGTGGAGAGACCCAGTACTTC
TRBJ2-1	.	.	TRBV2	CASSESGRGGEQFF	TGTGCCAGCAGTGAAAGTGGAAGGGGCGGTGAGCAGTTCTTC